The 32 T cell receptor beta chains listed next were all sequenced from one sample in a study of cytotoxic CD8 clonotypes in ibrutinib-treated CLL. Sequencing was performed with immunoSEQ multiplex PCR; in TCRdb, only in-frame clones are kept and a portion is missing. The table shows over 70,000 clones, with 79% occurring only once. The sequenced sample was PBMCs, obtained after 12 months of ibrutinib treatment. These receptors came from a human donor with chronic lymphocytic leukemia.

The CDR3 bases are TGTGCCAGCAGCCAAGGACAGGGGGGCGAGGTGCAGTACTTC. It is translated as CASSQGQGGEVQYF. The V gene is TRBV7-3, the J gene TRBJ2-7; 10 bases match TRBD1. The ends lost 5 bases at V and 9 bases at J; junction bases unmatched: 10. In germline, CDR1 is SGHTA, CDR2 FQGTGA. The CDR3 loop spans 14 amino acids.

The chain has TRBV2 and TRBJ1-1; TRBD1 might be the D (5 bases). Looked up from germline, CDR1 is SNHLY and CDR2 is FYNNEI. Trimming left V 8 bases short and J 1 base short, with 11 bases between. This CDR3 spans 13 amino acids. The CDR3 loop reads CASSMGENTEAFF. As DNA, the CDR3 is TGTGCCAGCTCGATGGGGGAGAACACTGAAGCTTTCTTT. The full variable domain, in which reference TRBV2 and TRBJ1-1 provide the parts outside the CDR3, is EPEVTQTPSHQVTQMGQEVILRCVPISNHLYFYWYRQILGQKVEFLVSFYNNEISEKSEIFDDQFSVERPDGSNFTLKIRSTKLEDSAMYFCASSMGENTEAFFGQGTRLTVV.

V usage is TRBV4-2 and J usage is TRBJ2-5; TRBD2 agrees at 9 bases. Germline CDR1 is LGHNA and CDR2 is YNFKEQ. The J segment lost 4 bases and the V segment lost 3 bases, leaving 6 bases of the junction unmatched. The CDR3 extends over 15 amino acids. The CDR3 DNA follows: TGTGCCAGCAGCCAGGGCGGGAGGGCCGGAGAGACCCAGTACTTC. The encoded protein is CASSQGGRAGETQYF.

This clone turned up a few times. This sample includes further DNA sequences coding for the same CDR3. The CDR3 region is CASSAEGETQYF. Here the CDR3 DNA reads TGTGCCAGCAGCGCGGAGGGGGAGACCCAGTACTTC. The genes are TRBV9 and TRBJ2-5; D possibly corresponds to TRBD2 (6 bases). V was pared by 3 bases and J by 5 bases, with 8 bases between. The CDR3 is 12 amino acids. Per the germline V gene, CDR1 is SGDLS and CDR2 is YYNGEE. Filled out from reference TRBV9 and TRBJ2-5, the complete variable domain reads DSGVTQTPKHLITATGQRVTLRCSPRSGDLSVYWYQQSLDQGLQFLIQYYNGEERAKGNILERFSAQQFPDLHSELNLSSLELGDSALYFCASSAEGETQYFGPGTRLLVL.

The chain has TRBV10-3 and TRBJ2-2; 12 positions agree with TRBD1. Germline V gene lookup returns CDR1 ENHRY and CDR2 SYGVKD. The junction had 9 bases not matched to a gene; V was cut back by 0 bases and J by 4 bases. The CDR3 loop spans 19 amino acids. The CDR3 bases are TGTGCCATCAGTGAGTCAGAGGGACAGGGGGCGCCGGGCACCGGGGAGCTGTTTTTT. Amino acid sequence: CAISESEGQGAPGTGELFF.

The chain couples TRBV18 to TRBJ1-5; D not certain. Per germline, CDR1 KGHSH and CDR2 LQKENI. V lost 6 bases, J lost 3 bases, and 21 bases lay in between. CDR3 length: 17 residues. As DNA, the CDR3 is TGTGCCAGCTCGCCAAATGGACGGGGTAGATTCAATCAGCCCCAGCATTTT. Its translation is CASSPNGRGRFNQPQHF.

The chain links TRBV2 to TRBJ2-2; 16 bases are shared with TRBD2. V dropped 3 bases and J dropped 4; count of bases not matched to a gene: 5. There are 18 residues in the CDR3. Germline V gene data show CDR1 as SNHLY and CDR2 as FYNNEI. CDR3 sequence (DNA): TGTGCCAGCAGTGACTCGGGACTAGCGGGAGGGGGCACCGGGGAGCTGTTTTTT. Protein sequence: CASSDSGLAGGGTGELFF.

The chain employs TRBV20-1 and TRBJ1-2, with no clear D. The germline V gene encodes CDR1 DFQATT and CDR2 SNEGSKA (reference sequence). Deletions cut 3 bases from V and 8 bases from J, with 10 bases between. This CDR3 contains 11 residues. The CDR3, as DNA: TGCAGTGCTAGTCGGGGAGAGGGCTACACCTTC. Amino acids: CSASRGEGYTF.

This clone was counted a few times. The chain employs TRBV28 and TRBJ2-2; a possible D gene is TRBD1 (5 bases). CDR1 and CDR2 from the germline V gene are MDHEN and SYDVKM. The CDR3 is 11 residues long. Trimming cost V 6 bases and J 8 bases, with 7 bases left between them. In nucleotides, the CDR3 is TGTGCCAGCAGCCGGACAGGGGAGCTGTTTTTT. This translates into CASSRTGELFF.

This clone has just a few counts. The J gene is TRBJ2-6, the V gene TRBV6-5; D is possibly TRBD1 (6 bases). The CDR3 contains 14 residues. Between the trimmed V and J ends, which lost 8 bases and 2 bases, there was a span of 10 bases. Germline lookup yields CDR1 MNHEY and CDR2 SVGAGI. CDR3 bases: TGTGCCAGCCACCAGGGGACTGGGGCCAACGTCCTGACTTTC. Its translation: CASHQGTGANVLTF.

This clone was detected ten times or more. The V gene is TRBV6-4, the J gene TRBJ1-6, with TRBD1 matching over 7 bases. This CDR3 is 14 amino acids long. Germline-derived CDR1 and CDR2 are MRHNA and SNTAGT. J gave up 3 bases and V 10 bases, and 6 bases lay outside the gene matches. The CDR3 DNA is TGTGCCACCCCCGACAGGGTCTATAATTCACCCCTCCACTTT. Translated, it gives CATPDRVYNSPLHF.

J is TRBJ2-7 and V is TRBV4-3, with 8 positions matching TRBD2. V shed 0 bases, J shed 4 bases, and the junction held 8 bases outside the gene matches. Germline V gene lookup returns CDR1 LGHNA and CDR2 YSLEER. The CDR3 runs to 16 residues. The CDR3: CASSQEGVSGMYEQYF. The CDR3 nucleotides are TGCGCCAGCAGCCAAGAGGGGGTTAGCGGGATGTACGAGCAGTACTTC.

CDR3 sequence reads: CASSYSWAGHEQYF. The CDR3 region has the DNA TGTGCCAGCAGTTACTCGTGGGCTGGGCACGAGCAGTACTTC. The chain links TRBV6-6 to TRBJ2-7; D remains ambiguous. CDR3 length: 14 residues. V was cut by 0 bases and J by 5 bases, with 11 bases left in between. CDR1 is MNHNY and CDR2 is SVGAGI in the germline V gene (reference sequence).

This clone appeared a single time. This chain uses TRBV6-5 with TRBJ1-2; 7 bases align to TRBD1. The CDR3 is 15 residues long. Germline loops: CDR1 MNHEY, CDR2 SVGAGI. Trimming cost V 6 bases and J 0 bases; bases outside gene matches: 7. The CDR3 DNA sequence: TGTGCCAGCAGCCGACAGGGAAGGGCTAACTATGGCTACACCTTC. Translation: CASSRQGRANYGYTF.

The chain has TRBV4-1 and TRBJ1-3; the D is unclear. The CDR3 sequence is 15 residues long. The V gene lost 0 bases and the J gene lost 4 bases, with 10 bases spanning the gap. CDR1 is MGHRA and CDR2 is YSYEKL in the germline V gene. The CDR3 nucleotides read TGCGCCAGCAGCCAAGATTTAGGGCACGGAAACACCATATATTTT. Its protein is CASSQDLGHGNTIYF.

This clone was counted a few times. The CDR3 is CASSLGYRELFF. CDR3 sequence (DNA): TGTGCCAGCAGCCTGGGGTACCGGGAGCTGTTTTTT. The chain recombines TRBV28 with TRBJ2-2, with no clear D. Trimming shortened V by 6 bases and J by 9 bases, and 11 bases separated the two germline ends. This CDR3 has 12 amino acids. From germline, CDR1 is MDHEN and CDR2 SYDVKM.

The chain couples TRBV4-3 to TRBJ2-5; TRBD1 aligns across 8 bases. Germline V CDR1 and CDR2: LGHNA, YSLEER. The CDR3 length is 15 residues. V trimming: 2 bases; J trimming: 5 bases; junction bases outside the gene matches: 7. CDR3 protein: CASSQQYRGVETQYF. The CDR3 nucleotides read TGCGCCAGCAGCCAACAATACAGGGGGGTCGAGACCCAGTACTTC.

This clone was seen a handful of times. The J gene is TRBJ2-3, the V gene TRBV5-1; D is perhaps TRBD1 or TRBD2 (5 bases each). Germline CDR1 reads SGHRS; CDR2 reads YFSETQ. Trimming shortened V by 0 bases and J by 5 bases, and 10 bases separated the two germline ends. This CDR3 spans 14 amino acids. CDR3 in DNA: TGCGCCAGCAGCTTGGACGGGGCTGGAGATACGCAGTATTTT. Translated: CASSLDGAGDTQYF.

The V gene is TRBV28, the J gene TRBJ1-1; possibly TRBD1 for D (5 bases). CDR1 is MDHEN, CDR2 SYDVKM, per germline. The V and J ends lost 5 bases and 5 bases respectively, with 18 bases between them. The CDR3 length is 15 residues. The CDR3 nucleotides are TGTGCCAGCAGTCACCCGCCGGGGGTTGGTACTGAAGCTTTCTTT. It yields the protein CASSHPPGVGTEAFF.

V and J are TRBV5-1 and TRBJ2-3, with D perhaps matching TRBD2 (6 bases). This CDR3 has 16 residues. Germline V lookup: CDR1 SGHRS, CDR2 YFSETQ. The ends were cut back, 0 bases at V and 1 base at J, with 12 bases in the middle. The CDR3 region is CASSLASGPRTDTQYF. The CDR3 nucleotides read TGCGCCAGCAGCTTGGCAAGCGGGCCTCGCACAGATACGCAGTATTTT.

The chain recombines TRBV10-3 with TRBJ2-1, with 10 bases that match TRBD2. The CDR3 length is 16 residues. CDR1 is ENHRY, CDR2 SYGVKD, per germline. After removal of 5 bases from V and 5 bases from J, the junction contained 9 bases not matched to a gene. The CDR3 nucleotides read TGTGCCATCAGTCGGGGCAGGAGCGGGGGGGACAATGAGCAGTTCTTC. Protein sequence: CAISRGRSGGDNEQFF.

This clone has a single count. CDR3 nucleotide sequence: TGCAGCACAAAACAGGGGATGACTGAAGCTTTCTTT. Translating gives CSTKQGMTEAFF. The gene calls are TRBV29-1 and TRBJ1-1; 7 bases agree with TRBD1. V lost 8 bases and J lost 5; bases outside the gene matches: 8. The CDR3 consists of 12 residues. Germline V lookup: CDR1 SQVTM, CDR2 ANQGSEA.

The genes are TRBV18 and TRBJ2-7; 8 bases map to TRBD1. The length of the CDR3 is 15 residues. Germline trimming cut 5 bases from V and 6 bases from J; bases unmatched to any gene: 12. In germline, CDR1 is KGHSH, CDR2 LQKENI. CDR3 bases: TGTGCCAGCTCATCCGGGACAGGACCTCCGGGCGAGCAGTACTTC. Its protein is CASSSGTGPPGEQYF.

About this clone itself: Germline is not matched at one junction end, which may reflect a read error. The rearrangement links TRBV4-2 to TRBJ1-2, with D perhaps TRBD1 (5 bases). Germline V lookup: CDR1 LGHNA, CDR2 YNFKEQ. This CDR3 is built from 17 residues. CDR3 bases: TGTGCCAGCCGCCAAACCCCGACGGACATCGGCAGCTATGGCTACACCTTC. It yields the protein CASRQTPTDIGSYGYTF.

V usage is TRBV11-2 and J usage is TRBJ1-6, with 8 bases identical to TRBD1. V lost 5 bases and J lost 7; bases outside the gene matches: 7. Germline assignment: CDR1 SGHAT and CDR2 FQNNGV. The CDR3 contains 15 residues. The CDR3, as DNA: TGTGCCAGCAGCCGGAAGACAGGGGACAATTCACCCCTCCACTTT. This translates into CASSRKTGDNSPLHF.

The V gene is TRBV7-6, the J gene TRBJ2-1, with D tentatively TRBD2 (6 bases). From germline, CDR1 is SGHVS and CDR2 FNYEAQ. The CDR3 has 15 amino acids. Trimming shortened V by 2 bases and J by 7 bases, and 15 bases separated the two germline ends. This chain's CDR3 is CASSLRRDLRNEQFF. The CDR3 region has the DNA TGTGCCAGCAGCTTACGGCGGGACCTACGGAATGAGCAGTTCTTC.

This sequence joins TRBV7-6 and TRBJ2-1; TRBD2 matches at 14 bases. V lost 5 bases, J lost 8 bases, and 8 bases stayed unmatched. The CDR3 is 16 residues long. Germline CDR1 is SGHVS and CDR2 is FNYEAQ. The CDR3 region has the DNA TGTGCCAGCAGCGCCCGACTAGCGGGAGGGCGGGATGAGCAGTTCTTC. Its protein is CASSARLAGGRDEQFF. The full variable domain, its missing parts supplied by reference TRBV7-6 and TRBJ2-1, is GAGVSQSPRYKVTKRGQDVALRCDPISGHVSLYWYRQALGQGPEFLTYFNYEAQQDKSGLPNDRFSAERPEGSISTLTIQRTEQRDSAMYRCASSARLAGGRDEQFFGPGTRLTVL.

V and J are TRBV7-9 and TRBJ1-1, with D unresolved. Germline lookup yields CDR1 SEHNR and CDR2 FQNEAQ (reference sequence). This CDR3 is built from 16 residues. V lost 1 base and J 1 base, leaving 13 bases between the germline ends. For the CDR3, the DNA is TGTGCCAGCAGCTTAGGCGGCAGCCGCTCGAACACTGAAGCTTTCTTT. Translating it yields CASSLGGSRSNTEAFF.

The chain joins TRBV28 to TRBJ2-7; weak D call: TRBD2 (6 bases). The CDR3 spans 14 residues. Germline V gives CDR1 MDHEN, CDR2 SYDVKM. The V end lost 6 bases, the J end lost 3 bases, and 15 bases lay between the germline ends. CDR3 loop: CASRPTGLSYEQYF. The CDR3 DNA reads TGTGCCAGCAGACCGACGGGACTGAGCTACGAGCAGTACTTC.

This clone was counted once. The chain carries TRBV28 and TRBJ2-7; the D gene is possibly TRBD1 (7 bases). V was pared by 4 bases and J by 4 bases, with 14 bases between. This CDR3 has 14 amino acids. Germline loops: CDR1 MDHEN, CDR2 SYDVKM. The CDR3 sequence is CASSWAAGGYEQYF. DNA for the CDR3: TGTGCCAGCAGTTGGGCGGCAGGGGGGTACGAGCAGTACTTC.

The chain carries TRBV11-2 and TRBJ1-4; no clear D. CDR1 is SGHAT and CDR2 is FQNNGV in the germline V gene. The CDR3 has 12 residues. Trimming left V 0 bases short and J 15 bases short, with 11 bases between. The CDR3 sequence is CASSLDGNDLFF. CDR3 in DNA: TGTGCCAGCAGCTTAGACGGGAACGACTTGTTTTTT.

CDR3 protein: CASSPRDSRGSSPLHF. The CDR3 DNA follows: TGTGCCAGCAGCCCTCGTGACAGTCGCGGAAGCTCACCCCTCCACTTT. The rearrangement links TRBV7-2 to TRBJ1-6, with a tentative D call TRBD1 (5 bases). The CDR3 has 16 residues. V was pared by 5 bases and J by 10 bases, with 21 bases between. Germline V gene data show CDR1 as SGHTA and CDR2 as FQGNSA.